The 10 T cell receptor beta chains reported below all come from one sample, sequenced in a study of control samples from healthy donors and cancer patients. This table comes from immunoSEQ multiplex PCR, and its TCRdb copy is limited to in-frame clones, with some not included. The repertoire holds about 80,000 clones, with about 90% as singletons. Sample: blood. These receptors were collected from a man aged 50-60 years in good health.

The chain joins TRBV27 to TRBJ2-2, with TRBD1 matching 7 bases. V lost 4 bases, J lost 1 base, and 3 bases stayed unmatched. The CDR3 contains 15 residues. The V gene's germline CDR1 is MNHEY and CDR2 SMNVEV (reference sequence). The CDR3 coding sequence is TGTGCCAGCAGTTACGGGACAGTGAACACCGGGGAGCTGTTTTTT. Residues: CASSYGTVNTGELFF.

V gene TRBV7-8 combines with J gene TRBJ1-4, with 7 bases identical to TRBD1. V shed 2 bases and J 5 bases; nucleotides not matched to a gene: 5. This CDR3 region has 15 residues. Germline CDR1 is SGHVS and CDR2 is FQNEAQ. The CDR3: CASSLQQGLNEKLFF. The CDR3 nucleotides read TGTGCCAGCAGCTTACAACAGGGGCTGAATGAAAAACTGTTTTTT. Filled out from reference TRBV7-8 and TRBJ1-4, the complete variable domain reads GAGVSQSPRYKVAKRGQDVALRCDPISGHVSLFWYQQALGQGPEFLTYFQNEAQLDKSGLPSDRFFAERPEGSVSTLKIQRTQQEDSAVYLCASSLQQGLNEKLFFGSGTQLSVL.

The chain links TRBV18 to TRBJ1-1; no clear D gene. V gave up 3 bases and J gave up 0 bases, with 11 bases separating them. The germline gives CDR1 KGHSH, CDR2 LQKENI. This CDR3 has 15 residues. CDR3 loop: CASSPFTDMNTEAFF. The DNA for the CDR3 is TGTGCCAGCTCACCCTTCACAGACATGAACACTGAAGCTTTCTTT. Using reference TRBV18 and TRBJ1-1 for the parts outside the CDR3, the full variable domain is NAGVMQNPRHLVRRRGQEARLRCSPMKGHSHVYWYRQLPEEGLKFMVYLQKENIIDESGMPKERFSAEFPKEGPSILRIQQVVRGDSAAYFCASSPFTDMNTEAFFGQGTRLTVV.

V is TRBV4-1 and J is TRBJ1-1; D ambiguous. This CDR3 has 15 amino acids. Germline lookup yields CDR1 MGHRA and CDR2 YSYEKL. V gave up 1 base and J gave up 4 bases, with 13 bases separating them. The CDR3 region is CASSQGTRLPTEAFF. The CDR3 nucleotides read TGCGCCAGCAGCCAAGGAACTCGATTACCCACTGAAGCTTTCTTT.

V is TRBV4-2 and J is TRBJ2-3, with D perhaps given as TRBD1 or TRBD2 (6 bases each). Trimming shortened V by 0 bases and J by 2 bases, and 15 bases separated the two germline ends. The CDR3 totals 17 residues. Germline values: CDR1 LGHNA, CDR2 YNFKEQ. In DNA form, the CDR3 reads TGTGCCAGCAGCCAAGAGGGTTGGGGGGCCTCCACAGATACGCAGTATTTT. Amino acids: CASSQEGWGASTDTQYF.

This clone was observed once. This chain links TRBV18 with TRBJ1-5; 7 bases fit TRBD1. V shed 4 bases, J shed 6 bases, and the junction held 9 bases outside the gene matches. Germline CDR1 is KGHSH and CDR2 is LQKENI. This CDR3 spans 15 amino acids. The CDR3 DNA reads TGTGCCAGCTCACATGCGACAGGGACCGGTCAGCCCCAGCATTTT. This encodes CASSHATGTGQPQHF.

The rearrangement joins TRBV7-8 to TRBJ1-4; 7 nucleotides line up with TRBD1. Germline-derived CDR1 and CDR2 are SGHVS and FQNEAQ. The CDR3 is 16 residues long. V was clipped by 5 bases and J by 1 base; unmatched bases: 7. The CDR3 spells CASSRQGEGTNEKLFF. The DNA of the CDR3 is TGTGCCAGCAGCCGACAGGGAGAAGGAACTAATGAAAAACTGTTTTTT.

The chain uses TRBV27 and TRBJ1-5; TRBD1 agrees at 10 bases. Germline trimming cut 5 bases from V and 6 bases from J; bases unmatched to any gene: 10. Germline V CDR1 and CDR2: MNHEY, SMNVEV (reference sequence). This CDR3 is 16 amino acids long. The CDR3 bases are TGTGCCAGCAGTCCTTGGACAGGGGGAGGTGGTCAGCCCCAGCATTTT. It encodes CASSPWTGGGGQPQHF.

Concerning this clone: Different DNA sequences within this sample yield the same CDR3. This chain uses TRBV3-1 (or the pseudogene TRBV3-2) with TRBJ2-7; TRBD1 matches 8 bases. V shed 0 bases, J shed 2 bases, and the junction held 3 bases outside the gene matches. The CDR3 is made up of 15 amino acids. CDR1 is LGHDT and CDR2 is YNNKEL in the germline V gene (reference sequence). Here the CDR3 DNA reads TGTGCCAGCAGCCAAGATCGGGGACAGGCCTACGAGCAGTACTTC. This gives the protein CASSQDRGQAYEQYF.

V is TRBV2 and J is TRBJ2-2; 9 bases map to TRBD2. V trimming: 8 bases; J trimming: 0 bases; junction bases outside the gene matches: 4. The CDR3 runs to 15 residues. Germline V CDR1 and CDR2: SNHLY, FYNNEI. The DNA of the CDR3 is TGTGCCAGCCTTAGCGGGGGAACGAACACCGGGGAGCTGTTTTTT. This sequence encodes CASLSGGTNTGELFF.